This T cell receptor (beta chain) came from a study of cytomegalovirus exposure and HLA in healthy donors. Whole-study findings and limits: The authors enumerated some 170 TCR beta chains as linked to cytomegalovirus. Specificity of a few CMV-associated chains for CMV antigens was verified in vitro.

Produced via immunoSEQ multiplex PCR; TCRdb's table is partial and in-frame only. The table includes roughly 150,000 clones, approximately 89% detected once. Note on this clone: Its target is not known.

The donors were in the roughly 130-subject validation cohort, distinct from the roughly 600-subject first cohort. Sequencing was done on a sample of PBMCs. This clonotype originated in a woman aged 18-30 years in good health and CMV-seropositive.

The CDR3 coding sequence is TGTGCCAGCAGTGTTGTTCAGGGTGGGGAGACCCAGTACTTC. This gives the protein CASSVVQGGETQYF. The V gene is TRBV2, the J gene TRBJ2-5; D perhaps matches TRBD1 (5 bases). This CDR3 is 14 amino acids long. In germline, CDR1 is SNHLY, CDR2 FYNNEI. Trimming left V 4 bases short and J 5 bases short, with 14 bases between.